This T cell receptor beta chain was captured in a study of cytomegalovirus exposure and HLA in healthy donors. Whole-study context: Earlier, almost 120 million unique TCR beta sequences were recovered from 170 million or so T cells by an analysis. Overall study findings and caveats: According to the study, 160 or so TCR beta chains were cytomegalovirus-associated. Productive rates of about 87% or about 30% were seen for most TCR beta V segments in an earlier analysis.

Notes on this clone: The antigen remains unidentified.

PCR primers comprised 60 Vbeta and 13 Jbeta primers. TCRdb's table, derived via immunoSEQ multiplex PCR, lists solely in-frame clones and lacks some. The sample lists 150,000 to 200,000 clones; 77% were seen once. The CDR3 spans 16 residues. The V gene's germline CDR1 is MNHEY and CDR2 SMNVEV (reference sequence). Germline trimming cut 3 bases from V and 7 bases from J; bases unmatched to any gene: 10. This clonotype was obtained from a woman in her 30s in good health and CMV-seronegative. The chain employs TRBV27 and TRBJ2-1; the match to TRBD1 covers 9 bases. Sequenced: PBMCs. The CDR3 region is CASSLSPGTGKNEQFF. The CDR3 nucleotides read TGTGCCAGCAGTTTGTCACCCGGGACAGGGAAGAATGAGCAGTTCTTC.